The source of this T cell receptor (beta chain) is a study of shared clonotypes between healthy human individuals (dated by TCRdb to the early 2020s). Describing the broader study: Three men and a couple of women, aged 18 to 49 years, made up the cohort. For each donor, CD4 naive and CD4 memory were each run on three plates, CD8 naive on two plates, and CD8 memory on one plate. Blood TCR repertoires of five healthy adults were deeply sequenced to estimate repertoire size and the extent of clonotype sharing between individuals. To increase sequencing depth and limit assay-specific biases, different laboratories used diverse techniques to prepare libraries and sequence TCR repertoires. Between about 0.85 and 9.5 billion PBMCs per donor were obtained by leukapheresis. The study at large found these results: Even with the large sequencing depth, rarefaction of the sorted-subset datasets indicated that sequencing was incomplete. Naive subsets generally had larger estimated clonotype richness than memory subsets. Because the study included a small number of donors, the genetic and exposure-history diversity represented was limited. When a handful of donors were compared, the shared fraction of clonotypes was around 5% for naive CD4, less than 4% for naive CD8, 2.3% for memory CD4, and 0.4% for memory CD8. Pairwise subsampling indicated that sequencing depth was expected to affect the degree of clonotype sharing among donors. Sampling was restricted to blood, and TCR repertoires in tissue are likely to differ from TCR repertoires in blood. Clonotypes shared by all four sorted-subset donors showed higher generation probabilities than non-shared clonotypes.

For the CD8 naive samples, CD45RO-negative cells were positively selected for CCR7, yielding a CD45RA+CCR7+ population from which TemRA cells were excluded. Healthy HIV-negative adults with no recently reported acute infections or vaccinations were included as donors. Every donor was a Caucasian adult residing in Nashville, Tennessee, USA. Blood was obtained by leukapheresis, after which PBMCs were separated by Ficoll-Histopaque density gradient centrifugation and cryopreserved in liquid nitrogen vapor phase. Analytical flow cytometry was used to check the purity and quantity of every magnetically sorted T cell population. From each sorted fraction, genomic DNA was isolated and quantified by UV absorbance on a Nanodrop 2000c. Notes on this clone: It has no known antigen specificity. Per-nucleotide qualities are absent, and no much larger clonotype sits a single base away.

Using the deep immunoSEQ assay, TCR CDR3 regions were amplified from genomic DNA by multiplex PCR. Extracted genomic DNA from each cell subset was spread evenly across all wells of several immunoSEQ 96-well plates, with each plate serving as a replicate. Each replicate PCR for sorted subsets received about 200 ng genomic DNA, equal to 28,000 or so T cell genomes. The purified libraries were quantified using a Qubit 3.0 fluorometer, sized with a Bioanalyzer 2100, and then quantified again using the KAPA Library Quantification kit. A separate single-read 150-cycle Illumina NextSeq 550 flow cell was used to sequence each immunoSEQ 96-well plate. Per the authors' processing: Because the immunoSEQ output included only junctional sequences and no quality scores, the filtering could not be the same as the filtering used for full-length reads. Sequences were annotated with PyIR, a Python wrapper for IgBLAST v1.9, and V/J genes and CDR3 were assigned using IMGT germline references. Any read was removed if the V/J assignment was weak (E-value above 1e-6), the CDR3 was missing, or the read contained stop codons, out-of-frame junctions, or ambiguous translated residues. V3J clonotypes were defined as sequences sharing the same inferred V gene, J gene, and CDR3 amino acid sequence. The percentage overlap between two repertoires was calculated by dividing the number of shared unique clonotypes by the size of the smaller repertoire. Richness of each repertoire was evaluated using RTK rarefaction, the Chao1 estimator, and Recon v2.1 estimates of unobserved clonotypes. OLGA was used to compute generation probabilities for all TCRbeta clonotypes that the gDNA method yielded from several donors. The clones in this table, taken by TCRdb from immuneACCESS, are in-frame only. Not every clone is retained; where verified, under half of the shortfall comes from an unresolved V gene, and the cause of the rest is unknown. That table is the source of V, J and clone size, and D and trimming were worked out from the DNA. The sample table holds 550,000 to 750,000 clones, of which roughly 96% were seen once. 0.1% to 0.11% of the sample rests with the top ten.

The germline V gene encodes CDR1 PRHDT and CDR2 FYEKMQ (reference sequence). From cysteine to phenylalanine, the CDR3 is 14 amino acids long. The entry retains the CDR3 DNA only, 42 bases that are in frame from base 1. V has 1 base trimmed and J has 5 bases trimmed; junction bases matching no gene number 4. The chain is made from TRBV13 and TRBJ1-2, with TRBD1 matching 7 junction bases. The sequencing sample was made of naive CD8+ T cells sorted from blood. What this sample's cell subset or site label stands for: CD45RA+CCR7+. The TCR originated in a woman in her thirties in good health. The nucleotides read TGTGCCAGCAGCTTAGTAGGGGGCGGTTATGGCTACACCTTC. Translation gives CASSLVGGGYGYTF.